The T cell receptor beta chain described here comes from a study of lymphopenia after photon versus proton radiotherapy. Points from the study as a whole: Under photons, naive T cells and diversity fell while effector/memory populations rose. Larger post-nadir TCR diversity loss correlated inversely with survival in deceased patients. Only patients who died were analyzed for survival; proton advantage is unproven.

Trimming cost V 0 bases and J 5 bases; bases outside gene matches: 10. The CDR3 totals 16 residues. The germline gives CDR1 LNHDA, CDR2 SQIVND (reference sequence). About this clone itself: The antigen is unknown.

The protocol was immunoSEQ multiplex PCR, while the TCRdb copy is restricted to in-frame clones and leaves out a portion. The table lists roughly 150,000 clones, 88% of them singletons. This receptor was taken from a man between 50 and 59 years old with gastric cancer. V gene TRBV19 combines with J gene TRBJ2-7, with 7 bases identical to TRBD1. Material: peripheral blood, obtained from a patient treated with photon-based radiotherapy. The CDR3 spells CASSIEEGQPRDEQYF. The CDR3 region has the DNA TGTGCCAGTAGTATAGAAGAGGGACAGCCTCGGGACGAGCAGTACTTC. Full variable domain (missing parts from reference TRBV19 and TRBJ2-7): DGGITQSPKYLFRKEGQNVTLSCEQNLNHDAMYWYRQDPGQGLRLIYYSQIVNDFQKGDIAEGYSVSREKKESFPLTVTSAQKNPTAFYLCASSIEEGQPRDEQYFGPGTRLTVT.